Below, 9 T cell receptor beta chains from the same sample are listed, as sequenced in a study of blood T cells in healthy people across ages. With a J-beta primer mix and a sample-barcoded 5' primer, a second PCR ran about 6 to 11 cycles. TCRdb fed the 5' RACE reads into MiXCR, producing one record per CDR3 protein. This sample has about 730,000 distinct CDR3 sequences; around 46% occur once, and the top ten carry 20% to 25%. The specimen sequenced was blood. The source is a woman in her sixties or seventies in good health.

This clonotype was found a few times. The rearrangement joins TRBV3-1 to TRBJ2-7; maybe TRBD2 (6 bases). Per the germline V gene, CDR1 is LGHDT and CDR2 is YNNKEL (reference sequence). The CDR3 contains 16 residues. V lost 4 bases and J 0 bases, leaving 16 bases between the germline ends. CDR3 nucleotides: TGTGCCAGCAGCCGGTCGGGAGCGCCGAGCTCCTACGAGCAGTACTTC. Its protein product is CASSRSGAPSSYEQYF.

The chain couples TRBV7-2 to TRBJ1-5; D perhaps matches TRBD1 (6 bases). The CDR3 is made up of 15 amino acids. Trimming stripped 6 bases from V and 0 bases from J, with 12 bases between. Germline CDR1 and CDR2: SGHTA and FQGNSA. CDR3 in DNA: TGTGCCAGCAGTCTTAGGACAGATAGCAATCAGCCCCAGCATTTT. Its protein is CASSLRTDSNQPQHF.

V and J are TRBV19 and TRBJ2-1; possibly TRBD2 for D (6 bases). The V end was cut by 5 bases, the J end by 4 bases, with 18 bases between. Germline lookup yields CDR1 LNHDA and CDR2 SQIVND (reference sequence). The CDR3 is 16 amino acids. The DNA for the CDR3 is TGTGCCAGTAGTGTCAACCCTAGCGAGATATACAATGAGCAGTTCTTC. Its protein product is CASSVNPSEIYNEQFF.

This chain links TRBV20-1 with TRBJ2-7; TRBD1 matches 8 bases. The CDR3 is 15 residues long. From germline, CDR1 is DFQATT and CDR2 SNEGSKA (reference sequence). After removal of 0 bases from V and 7 bases from J, the junction contained 11 bases not matched to a gene. CDR3 protein: CSARDNQGAYNEQYF. In nucleotides, the CDR3 is TGCAGTGCTAGAGATAACCAGGGGGCATACAATGAGCAGTACTTC.

The chain recombines TRBV28 with TRBJ1-5, with D unclear. From germline, CDR1 is MDHEN and CDR2 SYDVKM. Between the trimmed V and J ends, which lost 3 bases and 8 bases, there was a span of 11 bases. The CDR3 totals 13 residues. CDR3 sequence reads: CASSLEAPKPQHF. In DNA form, the CDR3 reads TGTGCCAGCAGTTTGGAAGCCCCAAAGCCCCAGCATTTT.

The sample holds a few counts of this clonotype. For the CDR3, the DNA is TGTGCCAGCAGTCCAATAGCGGGAGGAGGCACAGATACGCAGTATTTT. Its protein is CASSPIAGGGTDTQYF. The V gene is TRBV2, the J gene TRBJ2-3; TRBD2 matches 10 bases. J gave up 1 base and V 5 bases, and 6 bases lay outside the gene matches. This CDR3 is built from 16 residues. In germline, CDR1 is SNHLY, CDR2 FYNNEI.

This clonotype was counted between two and nine times. The chain joins TRBV20-1 to TRBJ2-1, with D perhaps matching TRBD2 (5 bases). Germline V gene sequence: CDR1 DFQATT, CDR2 SNEGSKA (reference sequence). The germline V and J ends were trimmed by 8 bases and 1 base, with 9 bases remaining between them. CDR3 length: 12 residues. The CDR3 sequence: CSSWESYNEQFF. In DNA, the CDR3 is TGCAGTAGTTGGGAGTCCTACAATGAGCAGTTCTTC.

V and J are TRBV12-3 or TRBV12-4 and TRBJ1-2; D unresolved. This CDR3 contains 14 residues. The CDR3 region is CASQRHGRGYGYTF. As DNA, the CDR3 is TGTGCATCCCAGAGGCACGGCCGGGGCTATGGCTACACCTTC.

The chain links TRBV12-3 or TRBV12-4 to TRBJ2-3; 8 bases agree with TRBD2. CDR3 length: 18 residues. V trimming: 7 bases; J trimming: 0 bases; junction bases outside the gene matches: 15. CDR3 coding DNA: TGTGCCAGCATAATAACGAGTCCGAAGCGGGGGAGCACAGATACGCAGTATTTT. This gives the protein CASIITSPKRGSTDTQYF.